A single T cell receptor (beta chain) is shown here with its context. The antigen is undetermined. The V gene lost 6 bases and the J gene lost 3 bases, with 8 bases spanning the gap. This CDR3 has 11 amino acids. Looked up from germline, CDR1 is DFQATT and CDR2 is SNEGSKA (reference sequence). Researchers took RNA transcripts and amplified the TCR beta CDR3 regions from them. The TCR CDR3 was amplified in a first-round RT-PCR using the HTBI primer set. TCRdb re-analysed the multiplex PCR reads in MiXCR, keeping a single row per CDR3 protein. This sample has more than 550,000 distinct CDR3 sequences, with about 45% found just once. The sample belongs to a study of T cells in Graves' hyperthyroidism and ophthalmopathy. Based on clinical symptoms, serum thyroxine and TRAb, thyroid ultrasound and orbital computed tomography, diagnoses were reached. Study-level results: The model's output predicted ophthalmopathy at a median of around 7 months prior to onset. The majority of expanded thyroid clonotypes above 0.001 also appeared in blood.

The sample taken for sequencing was peripheral blood or thyroid tissue (not recorded which). The rearrangement joins TRBV20-1 to TRBJ1-2, with unresolved D. This TCR was sampled from an adult man with Graves' disease, either hyperthyroidism or ophthalmopathy (not recorded which). CDR3 in amino acids: CSAYIDYGYTF. In nucleotides, the CDR3 is TGCAGTGCCTACATCGACTATGGCTACACCTTC.